This T cell receptor (beta chain) was sequenced during a study of CD8+ T cells in alopecia areata. RNA extraction was followed by reverse transcription into cDNA, which acted as the sequencing template. TCRdb keeps only in-frame clones here, not all; method: immunoSEQ multiplex PCR. The data show approximately 300,000 clones, with none appearing a single time. The V gene end was trimmed by 5 bases and the J gene end by 7 bases; junction bases not matched to a gene: 9. This CDR3 is built from 16 residues. Germline V gene sequence: CDR1 NSHNY, CDR2 SYGAGN. In the case of this clone: Here the gene names and germline are mouse. The CDR3 end is not reached by the read, which stops 3 residues before it; the germline J gene fills it in.

Scientists pooled cutaneous lymph node cells and sorted them on CD4, CD8alpha, NKG2D, NKG2ACE and other markers. The chain has TRBV13-1 and TRBJ1-6; 10 bases are a match to TRBD1. TRBJ1-6 is classed as an ORF, of uncertain function. The receptor's source is a C3H/HeJ mouse with alopecia areata. The strain's MHC haplotype is H2-k. Sequencing input: CD4+ T cells sorted from a lymph node. CDR3 in amino acids: CASSPRTGGGNSPLYF. The part of the CDR3 DNA that was read is TGTGCCAGCAGCCCACGGACAGGGGGTGGAAATTCGCCC.